The 12 T cell receptor beta chains below come from one sample, sequenced in a study of cytomegalovirus exposure and HLA in healthy donors. The assay was immunoSEQ multiplex PCR, and TCRdb's table has in-frame clones only and misses some. This table has 150,000 to 200,000 clones, 84% appearing once. What was sequenced was PBMCs. Every receptor here comes from a man younger than 45 in good health and CMV-seropositive.

The V gene is TRBV2, the J gene TRBJ2-1; D is undetermined. The CDR3 consists of 13 residues. Per the germline V gene, CDR1 is SNHLY and CDR2 is FYNNEI. Trimming pared 4 bases from V and 7 bases from J, leaving 11 bases between. The CDR3 spells CASSAMSLNEQFF. In DNA, the CDR3 is TGTGCCAGCAGTGCCATGAGCCTAAATGAGCAGTTCTTC.

The chain joins TRBV6-5 to TRBJ1-5; TRBD1 is a possible D gene (6 bases). The ends were cut back, 6 bases at V and 5 bases at J, with 14 bases in the middle. This CDR3 region has 14 residues. The germline V gene encodes CDR1 MNHEY and CDR2 SVGAGI. CDR3 loop: CASRTGTFDQPQHF. CDR3 bases: TGTGCCAGCAGGACCGGGACATTCGATCAGCCCCAGCATTTT.

The CDR3 region has the DNA TGTGCCAGCTCGGAGGGATCAAGCGCTGAAGCTTTCTTT. Its translation: CASSEGSSAEAFF. This chain links TRBV28 with TRBJ1-1; D remains ambiguous. V lost 8 bases and J 6 bases, leaving 16 bases between the germline ends. From germline, CDR1 is MDHEN and CDR2 SYDVKM. The CDR3 loop spans 13 amino acids.

In this sample, this clone turned up once. The chain joins TRBV6-5 to TRBJ2-2; D is perhaps TRBD1 (8 bases). This CDR3 has 12 amino acids. Germline loops: CDR1 MNHEY, CDR2 SVGAGI. Trimming removed 10 bases from V and 8 bases from J, with 14 bases in between. CDR3 in DNA: TGTGCCACCGACAGGGGAGGGGGGGAGCTGTTTTTT. Its translation is CATDRGGGELFF.

CDR3 nucleotides: TGTGCCAGCCTACGGAGGAGTGGCACAGATACGCAGTATTTT. Encoded protein: CASLRRSGTDTQYF. This rearrangement joins TRBV7-2 to TRBJ2-3, with D perhaps TRBD2 (5 bases). Deletions cut 8 bases from V and 1 base from J, with 13 bases between. Looked up from germline, CDR1 is SGHTA and CDR2 is FQGNSA. The CDR3 length is 14 residues. Filled out from reference TRBV7-2 and TRBJ2-3, the complete variable domain reads GAGVSQSPSNKVTEKGKDVELRCDPISGHTALYWYRQSLGQGLEFLIYFQGNSAPDKSGLPSDRFSAERTGGSVSTLTIQRTQQEDSAVYLCASLRRSGTDTQYFGPGTRLTVL.

CDR3 nucleotide sequence: TGTGCCAGCAGCCAAGAAAGGGGTTCCGGGGAGCTGTTTTTT. Its protein product is CASSQERGSGELFF. This chain uses TRBV14 with TRBJ2-2, with D tentatively TRBD1 (5 bases). Germline lookup yields CDR1 SGHDN and CDR2 FVKESK. There are 14 residues in the CDR3. Trimming removed 0 bases from V and 6 bases from J, with 8 bases in between.

The J gene is TRBJ1-2, the V gene TRBV9; 7 bases fit TRBD1. Looked up from germline, CDR1 is SGDLS and CDR2 is YYNGEE. Trimming cost V 0 bases and J 5 bases; bases outside gene matches: 7. This CDR3 contains 15 residues. For the CDR3, the DNA is TGTGCCAGCAGCGTAGCCCACAGGGGACCTTATGGCTACACCTTC. It is translated as CASSVAHRGPYGYTF.

The chain has TRBV2 and TRBJ2-3; 11 nucleotides agree with TRBD2. Germline lookup yields CDR1 SNHLY and CDR2 FYNNEI. CDR3 size: 15 residues. V gave up 3 bases and J gave up 4 bases; unmatched junction bases: 3. CDR3 coding DNA: TGTGCCAGCAGTGAGGCTAGCGGGGGGCCAGATACGCAGTATTTT. Translating it yields CASSEASGGPDTQYF.

Turning to this clone: This CDR3 is also generated by other DNA sequences in the sample. This chain connects TRBV4-3 to TRBJ2-3; 12 bases match TRBD2. Germline V gives CDR1 LGHNA, CDR2 YSLEER. The CDR3 has 16 residues. The J segment lost 6 bases and the V segment lost 0 bases, leaving 4 bases of the junction unmatched. The CDR3 DNA follows: TGCGCCAGCAGCCAAGACCTAGCGGGGGGGCCGGATACGCAGTATTTT. This gives the protein CASSQDLAGGPDTQYF.

J is TRBJ2-7 and V is TRBV6-1, with 9 bases matching TRBD2. Germline CDR1 is MNHNS and CDR2 is SASEGT. This CDR3 has 15 residues. The junction had 8 bases not matched to a gene; V was cut back by 1 base and J by 7 bases. CDR3 bases: TGTGCCAGCAGTGAAGAGGTAGCGGGGGCGGGGGAGCAGTACTTC. The encoded protein is CASSEEVAGAGEQYF.

The V and J genes are TRBV1 and TRBJ2-7; TRBD2 is taken as the D call from the table, unchecked against the DNA. TRBV1 is noted as a pseudogene. The CDR3 totals 15 residues. The CDR3 DNA follows: TGCACCAGCAGCCAGCCTCTAACTGGCTCCTACGAGCAGTACTTC. It is translated as CTSSQPLTGSYEQYF.

This clone was picked up a small number of times. The chain is built from TRBV5-1 and TRBJ1-6; possible D gene TRBD1, 6 bases. The germline gives CDR1 SGHRS, CDR2 YFSETQ. The CDR3 spans 16 residues. Trimming pared 0 bases from V and 8 bases from J, leaving 15 bases between. CDR3 in DNA: TGCGCCAGCAGCTTGGTCCCTGGGGGCCGATATTCACCCCTCCACTTT. Translated, it gives CASSLVPGGRYSPLHF.